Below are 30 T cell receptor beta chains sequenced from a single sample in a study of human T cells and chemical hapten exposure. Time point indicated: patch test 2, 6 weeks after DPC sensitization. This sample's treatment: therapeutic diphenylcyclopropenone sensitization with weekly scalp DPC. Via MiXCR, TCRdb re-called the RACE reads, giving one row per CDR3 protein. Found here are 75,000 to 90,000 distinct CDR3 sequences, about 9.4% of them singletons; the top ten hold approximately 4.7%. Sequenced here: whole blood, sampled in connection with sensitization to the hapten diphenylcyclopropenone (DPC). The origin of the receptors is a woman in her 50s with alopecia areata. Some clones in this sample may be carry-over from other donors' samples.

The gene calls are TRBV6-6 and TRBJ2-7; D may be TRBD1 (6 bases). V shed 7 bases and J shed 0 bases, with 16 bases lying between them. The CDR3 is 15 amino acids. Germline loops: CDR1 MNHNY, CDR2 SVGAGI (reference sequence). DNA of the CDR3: TGTGCCAGCAACCTGGACAGTAGAATCTCCTACGAGCAGTACTTC. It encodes CASNLDSRISYEQYF.

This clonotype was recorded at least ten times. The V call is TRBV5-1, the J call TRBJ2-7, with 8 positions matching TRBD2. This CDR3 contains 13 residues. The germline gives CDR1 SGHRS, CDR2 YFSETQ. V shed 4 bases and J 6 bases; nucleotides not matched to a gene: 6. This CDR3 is CASSPGLEGEQYF. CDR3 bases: TGCGCCAGCAGCCCGGGACTAGAGGGCGAGCAGTACTTC.

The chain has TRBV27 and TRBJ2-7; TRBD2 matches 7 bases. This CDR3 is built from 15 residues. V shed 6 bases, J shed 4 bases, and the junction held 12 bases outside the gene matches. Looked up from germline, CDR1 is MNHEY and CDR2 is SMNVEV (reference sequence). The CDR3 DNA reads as TGTGCCAGCAGCGCAGGAGCGGGGTACTTTTACGAGCAGTACTTC. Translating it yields CASSAGAGYFYEQYF.

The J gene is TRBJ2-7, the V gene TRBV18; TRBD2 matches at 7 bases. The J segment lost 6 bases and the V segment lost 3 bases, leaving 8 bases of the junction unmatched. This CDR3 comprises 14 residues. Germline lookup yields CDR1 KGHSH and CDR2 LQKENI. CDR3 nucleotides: TGTGCCAGCTCACCCCCGACTAGCTTGGCCGAGCAGTACTTC. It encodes CASSPPTSLAEQYF.

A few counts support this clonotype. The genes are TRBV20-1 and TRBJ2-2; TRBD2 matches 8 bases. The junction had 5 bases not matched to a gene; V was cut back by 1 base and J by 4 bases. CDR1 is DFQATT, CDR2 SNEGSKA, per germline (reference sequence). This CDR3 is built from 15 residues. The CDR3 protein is CSARVTSGSTGELFF. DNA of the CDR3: TGCAGTGCTAGAGTAACTAGCGGATCCACCGGGGAGCTGTTTTTT.

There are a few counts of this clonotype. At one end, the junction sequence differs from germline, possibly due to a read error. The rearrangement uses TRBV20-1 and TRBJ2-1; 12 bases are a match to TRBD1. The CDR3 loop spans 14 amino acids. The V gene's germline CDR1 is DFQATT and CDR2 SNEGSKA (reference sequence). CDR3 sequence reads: CSAGDGTGGFEQFF. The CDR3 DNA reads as TGCAGTGCTGGAGATGGGACAGGGGGCTTTGAGCAGTTCTTC.

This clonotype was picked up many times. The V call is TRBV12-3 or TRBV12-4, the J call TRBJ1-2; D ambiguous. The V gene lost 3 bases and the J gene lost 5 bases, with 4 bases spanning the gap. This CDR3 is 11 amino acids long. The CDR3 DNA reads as TGTGCCAGCAGTTTTGGGTATGGCTACACCTTC. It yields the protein CASSFGYGYTF.

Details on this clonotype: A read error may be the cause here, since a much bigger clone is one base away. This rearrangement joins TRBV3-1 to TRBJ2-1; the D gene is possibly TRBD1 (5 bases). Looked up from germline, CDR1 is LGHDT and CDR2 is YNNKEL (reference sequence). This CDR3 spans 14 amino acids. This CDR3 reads CANSQGRWYNEQFF. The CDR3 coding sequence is TGTGCCAACAGCCAGGGAAGGTGGTATAATGAGCAGTTCTTC.

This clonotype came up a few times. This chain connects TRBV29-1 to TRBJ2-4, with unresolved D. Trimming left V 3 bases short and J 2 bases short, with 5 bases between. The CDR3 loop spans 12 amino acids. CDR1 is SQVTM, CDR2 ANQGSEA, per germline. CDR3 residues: CSVDDSKNIQYF. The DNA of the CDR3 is TGCAGCGTTGACGATTCCAAAAACATTCAGTACTTC.

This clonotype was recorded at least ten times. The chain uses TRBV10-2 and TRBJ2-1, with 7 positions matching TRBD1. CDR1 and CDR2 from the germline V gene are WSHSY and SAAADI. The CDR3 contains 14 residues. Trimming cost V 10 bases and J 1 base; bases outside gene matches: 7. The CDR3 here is CATTAGGSYNEQFF. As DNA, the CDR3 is TGCGCCACAACGGCAGGGGGTTCCTACAATGAGCAGTTCTTC.

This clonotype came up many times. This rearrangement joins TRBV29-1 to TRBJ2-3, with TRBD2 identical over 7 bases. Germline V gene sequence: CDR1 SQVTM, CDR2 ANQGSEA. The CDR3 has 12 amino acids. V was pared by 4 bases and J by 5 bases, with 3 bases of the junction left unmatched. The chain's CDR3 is CSVGSSGDTQYF. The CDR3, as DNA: TGCAGCGTTGGCTCTAGCGGAGATACGCAGTATTTT.

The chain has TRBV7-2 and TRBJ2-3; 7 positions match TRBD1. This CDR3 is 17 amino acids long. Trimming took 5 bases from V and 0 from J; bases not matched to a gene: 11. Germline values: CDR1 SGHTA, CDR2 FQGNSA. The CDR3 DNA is TGTGCCAGCAGCACCCGCCCTGACAGGGTCAGCACAGATACGCAGTATTTT. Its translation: CASSTRPDRVSTDTQYF.

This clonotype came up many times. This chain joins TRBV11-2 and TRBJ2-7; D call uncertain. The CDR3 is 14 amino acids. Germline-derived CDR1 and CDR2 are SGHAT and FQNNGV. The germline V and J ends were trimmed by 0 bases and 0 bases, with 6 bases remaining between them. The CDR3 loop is CASSLELDSYEQYF. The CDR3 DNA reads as TGTGCCAGCAGCTTAGAGCTGGACTCCTACGAGCAGTACTTC.

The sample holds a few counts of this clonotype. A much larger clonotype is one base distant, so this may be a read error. CDR3 region: CASSGWEDTDTQYF. CDR3 bases: TGTGCCAGCAGCGGGTGGGAGGACACAGATACGCAGTATTTT. This chain joins TRBV7-6 and TRBJ2-3; TRBD2 might be the D (6 bases). The V gene's germline CDR1 is SGHVS and CDR2 FNYEAQ. Trimming pared 5 bases from V and 2 bases from J, leaving 11 bases between. The CDR3 runs 14 residues.

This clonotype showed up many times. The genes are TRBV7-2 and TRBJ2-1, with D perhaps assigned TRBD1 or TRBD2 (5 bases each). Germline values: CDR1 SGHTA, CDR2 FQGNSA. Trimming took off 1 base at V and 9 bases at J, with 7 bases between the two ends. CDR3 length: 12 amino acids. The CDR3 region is CASSLEGSEQFF. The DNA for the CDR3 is TGTGCCAGCAGCTTAGAGGGGAGTGAGCAGTTCTTC.

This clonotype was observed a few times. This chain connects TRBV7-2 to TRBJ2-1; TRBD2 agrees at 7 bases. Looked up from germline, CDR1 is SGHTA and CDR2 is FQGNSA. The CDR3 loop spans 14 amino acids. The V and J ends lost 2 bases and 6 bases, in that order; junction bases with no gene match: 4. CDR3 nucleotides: TGTGCCAGCAGCTTAAATCCTAGCGGCAATGAGCAGTTCTTC. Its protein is CASSLNPSGNEQFF.

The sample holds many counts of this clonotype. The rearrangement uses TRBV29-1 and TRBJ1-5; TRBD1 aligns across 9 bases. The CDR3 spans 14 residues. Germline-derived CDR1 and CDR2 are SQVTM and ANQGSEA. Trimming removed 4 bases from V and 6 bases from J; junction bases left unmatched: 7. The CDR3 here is CSVVDGTGTQPQHF. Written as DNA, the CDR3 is TGCAGCGTTGTGGACGGGACAGGGACTCAGCCCCAGCATTTT. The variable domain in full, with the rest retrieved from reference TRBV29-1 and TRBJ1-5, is SAVISQKPSRDICQRGTSLTIQCQVDSQVTMMFWYRQQPGQSLTLIATANQGSEATYESGFVIDKFPISRPNLTFSTLTVSNMSPEDSSIYLCSVVDGTGTQPQHFGDGTRLSIL.

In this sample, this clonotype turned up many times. In nucleotides, the CDR3 is TGTGCCAGCAGCTCCCCACGGACTAGCGGGAGGGCCAAGCAGTTCTTC. Its protein product is CASSSPRTSGRAKQFF. The rearrangement uses TRBV11-2 and TRBJ2-1; 15 nucleotides line up with TRBD2. CDR3 length: 16 residues. From germline, CDR1 is SGHAT and CDR2 FQNNGV. J was trimmed by 11 bases and V by 4 bases; bases with no gene match: 9.

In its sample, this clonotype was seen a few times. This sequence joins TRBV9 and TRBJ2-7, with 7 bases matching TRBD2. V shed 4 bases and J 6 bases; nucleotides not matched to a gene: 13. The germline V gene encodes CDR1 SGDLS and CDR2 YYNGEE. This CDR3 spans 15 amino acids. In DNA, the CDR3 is TGTGCCAGCAGCCCCCCTCTAGGACTAGGTACCGAGCAGTACTTC. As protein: CASSPPLGLGTEQYF.

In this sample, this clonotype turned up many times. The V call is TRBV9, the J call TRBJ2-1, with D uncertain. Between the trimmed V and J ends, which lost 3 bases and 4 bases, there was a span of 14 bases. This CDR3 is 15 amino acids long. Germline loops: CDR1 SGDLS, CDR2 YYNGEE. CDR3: CASSARAGTYNEQFF. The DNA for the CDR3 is TGTGCCAGCAGCGCCCGAGCAGGAACTTACAATGAGCAGTTCTTC.

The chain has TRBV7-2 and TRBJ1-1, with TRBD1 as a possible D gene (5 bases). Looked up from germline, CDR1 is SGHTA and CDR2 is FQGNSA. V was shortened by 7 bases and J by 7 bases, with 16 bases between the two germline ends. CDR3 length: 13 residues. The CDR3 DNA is TGTGCCAGCACCCAAGGGCGCGGGGGTGAAGCTTTCTTT. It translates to CASTQGRGGEAFF.

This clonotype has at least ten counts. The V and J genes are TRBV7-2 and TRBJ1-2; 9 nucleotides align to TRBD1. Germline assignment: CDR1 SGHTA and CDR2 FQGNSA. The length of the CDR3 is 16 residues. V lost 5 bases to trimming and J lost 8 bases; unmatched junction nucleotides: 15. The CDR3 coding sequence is TGTGCCAGCAGCGGGGCAGGGACAGGGAATAGTCAGGGCTACACCTTC. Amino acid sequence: CASSGAGTGNSQGYTF. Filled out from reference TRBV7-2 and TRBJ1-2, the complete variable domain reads GAGVSQSPSNKVTEKGKDVELRCDPISGHTALYWYRQSLGQGLEFLIYFQGNSAPDKSGLPSDRFSAERTGGSVSTLTIQRTQQEDSAVYLCASSGAGTGNSQGYTFGSGTRLTVV.

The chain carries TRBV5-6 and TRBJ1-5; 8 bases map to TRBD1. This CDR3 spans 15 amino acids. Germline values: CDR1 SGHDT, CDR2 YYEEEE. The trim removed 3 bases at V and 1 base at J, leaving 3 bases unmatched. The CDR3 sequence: CASSWWTGSNQPQHF. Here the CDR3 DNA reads TGTGCCAGCAGCTGGTGGACAGGGAGCAATCAGCCCCAGCATTTT. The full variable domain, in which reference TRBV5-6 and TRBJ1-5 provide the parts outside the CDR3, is DAGVTQSPTHLIKTRGQQVTLRCSPKSGHDTVSWYQQALGQGPQFIFQYYEEEERQRGNFPDRFSGHQFPNYSSELNVNALLLGDSALYLCASSWWTGSNQPQHFGDGTRLSIL.

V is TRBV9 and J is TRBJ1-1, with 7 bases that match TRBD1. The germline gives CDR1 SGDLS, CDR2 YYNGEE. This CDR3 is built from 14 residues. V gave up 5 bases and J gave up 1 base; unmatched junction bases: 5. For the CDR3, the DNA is TGTGCCAGCAGAGGACAGGTGACGAACACTGAAGCTTTCTTT. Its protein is CASRGQVTNTEAFF.

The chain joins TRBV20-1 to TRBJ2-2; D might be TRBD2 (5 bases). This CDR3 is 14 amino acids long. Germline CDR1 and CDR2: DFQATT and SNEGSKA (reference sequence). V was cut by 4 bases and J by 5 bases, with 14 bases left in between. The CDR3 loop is CSAIGEIGTGELFF. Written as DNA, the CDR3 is TGCAGTGCTATTGGGGAGATAGGGACCGGGGAGCTGTTTTTT.

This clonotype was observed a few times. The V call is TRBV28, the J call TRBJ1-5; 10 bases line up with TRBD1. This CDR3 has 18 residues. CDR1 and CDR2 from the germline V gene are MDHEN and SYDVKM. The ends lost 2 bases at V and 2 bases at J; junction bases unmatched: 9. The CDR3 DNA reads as TGTGCCAGCAGTTTACCCAAGACAGGGGGCAAGCGCAATCAGCCCCAGCATTTT. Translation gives CASSLPKTGGKRNQPQHF.

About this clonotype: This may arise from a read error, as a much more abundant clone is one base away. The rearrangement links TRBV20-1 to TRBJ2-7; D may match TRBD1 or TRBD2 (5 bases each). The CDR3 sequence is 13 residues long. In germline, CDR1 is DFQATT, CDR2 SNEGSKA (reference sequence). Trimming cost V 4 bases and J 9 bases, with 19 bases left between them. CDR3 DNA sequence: TGCAGTGCTACTGCCGGGACCAATCGGAGGCAGTACTTC. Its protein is CSATAGTNRRQYF.

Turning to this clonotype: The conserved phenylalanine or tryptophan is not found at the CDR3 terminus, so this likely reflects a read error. This CDR3 reads CASSLGVQEAPTDTQYL. DNA for the CDR3: TGTGCCAGCAGCTTGGGCGTACAGGAAGCTCCCACAGATACGCAGTATTTG. The chain links TRBV7-9 to TRBJ2-3; a possible D gene is TRBD1 (5 bases). The V end lost 3 bases, the J end lost 2 bases, and 18 bases lay between the germline ends. Germline lookup yields CDR1 SEHNR and CDR2 FQNEAQ (reference sequence). CDR3 length: 17 residues.

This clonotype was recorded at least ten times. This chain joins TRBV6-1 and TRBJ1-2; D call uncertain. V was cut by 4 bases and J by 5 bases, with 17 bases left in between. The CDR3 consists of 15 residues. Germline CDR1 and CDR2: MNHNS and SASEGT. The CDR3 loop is CASSVRATDPYGYTF. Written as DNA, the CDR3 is TGTGCCAGCAGTGTCCGGGCAACGGATCCATATGGCTACACCTTC.

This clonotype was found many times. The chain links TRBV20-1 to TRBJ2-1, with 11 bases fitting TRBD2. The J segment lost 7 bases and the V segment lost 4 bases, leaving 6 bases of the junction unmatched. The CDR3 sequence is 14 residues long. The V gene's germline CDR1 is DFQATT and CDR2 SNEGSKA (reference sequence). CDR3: CSANIAGGPNEQFF. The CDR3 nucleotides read TGCAGTGCTAACATAGCGGGAGGGCCGAATGAGCAGTTCTTC.